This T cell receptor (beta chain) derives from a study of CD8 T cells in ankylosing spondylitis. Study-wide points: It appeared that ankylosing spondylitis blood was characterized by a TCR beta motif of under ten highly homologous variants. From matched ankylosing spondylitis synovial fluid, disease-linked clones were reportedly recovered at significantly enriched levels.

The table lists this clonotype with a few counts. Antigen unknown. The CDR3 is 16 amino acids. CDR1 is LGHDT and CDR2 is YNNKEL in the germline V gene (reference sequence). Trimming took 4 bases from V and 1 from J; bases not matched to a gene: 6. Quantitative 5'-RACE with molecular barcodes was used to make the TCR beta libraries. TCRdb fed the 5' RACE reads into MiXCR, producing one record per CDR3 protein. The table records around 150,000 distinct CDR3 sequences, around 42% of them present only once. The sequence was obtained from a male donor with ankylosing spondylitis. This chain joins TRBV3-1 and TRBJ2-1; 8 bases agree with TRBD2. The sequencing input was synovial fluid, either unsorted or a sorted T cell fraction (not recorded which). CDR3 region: CASSRILAGSYNEQFF. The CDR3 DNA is TGTGCCAGCAGCCGAATTTTAGCGGGGTCCTACAATGAGCAGTTCTTC.